The present T cell receptor (beta chain) was sequenced within a study of blood T cell repertoires in COVID-19. Study overall: Samples representing acute and convalescent COVID-19 were sourced from the United States, Italy and Spain.

Trimming at V came to 6 bases and at J to 4 bases, leaving 7 bases not matched to a gene. Germline lookup yields CDR1 KGHSH and CDR2 LQKENI. The CDR3 is 15 residues long. TCRdb's copy holds only in-frame clones and misses some; the assay was immunoSEQ multiplex PCR. The sample yields roughly 250,000 clones, roughly 84% seen once. The TCR was taken from a human donor in a cohort sampled during active COVID-19. The chain links TRBV18 to TRBJ2-1; 9 positions agree with TRBD2. Source material: peripheral blood. The CDR3 DNA reads as TGTGCCAGCTCCGATAGCGGGGGTGTTTACAATGAGCAGTTCTTC. Translating it yields CASSDSGGVYNEQFF.